This is a list of T cell receptor beta chains from one sample in a study of cytomegalovirus exposure and HLA in healthy donors. Sequencing used immunoSEQ multiplex PCR; TCRdb keeps in-frame clones, though not all of them. The data show around 150,000 clones, with approximately 80% seen just once and 4% to 5% held by the top ten. Sequencing was carried out using PBMCs. The receptor set was obtained from a man aged 25-45 years in good health and CMV-seronegative. Both conserved end residues are part of each CDR3. The D gene is left open where the match is weak.

J gene,V gene,D gene,CDR3 protein
TRBJ1-1,TRBV18,-,CASSPPGGLNTEAFF
TRBJ1-4,TRBV28,-,CASSLSIGQGRKLFF
TRBJ1-1,TRBV28,TRBD1,CASSLDRGRTEAFF
TRBJ2-7,TRBV19,-,CASSWDTSYEQYF
TRBJ2-1,TRBV30,-,CAWSSNNEQFF
TRBJ2-7,TRBV6-5,-,CASGRERGWEQYF
TRBJ1-1,TRBV28,-,CASSGPQGTGAFF
TRBJ1-1,TRBV10-3,-,CANSRGKNTEAFF
TRBJ2-1,TRBV13,TRBD2,CASSSTSGGINEQFF
TRBJ2-4,TRBV4-1,TRBD2,CASSHQQRGGIQYF
TRBJ2-7,TRBV5-1,TRBD2,CASSSTSVSISYEQYF
TRBJ1-4,TRBV18,-,CASSLGATDEKLFF
TRBJ1-4,TRBV7-9,-,CASSFRAGPSNEKLFF